Described below is a single T cell receptor (beta chain) sequence and its context. Its specificity is not known. The library came from three nested PCR rounds adapted from ARM-PCR protocols. From the multiplex PCR reads, TCRdb called clonotypes with MiXCR, one entry per CDR3 protein. The sample yields more than 60,000 distinct CDR3 sequences, around four fifths seen once. RNA was extracted from bulk tissue without any cell sorting. These data originate in a study of tumor and adjacent non-tumor tissue in lung cancer. General study findings and limits: In normal lung, the top 100 clones were significantly more dominant than in tumor. TCR diversity was significantly greater in tumor than normal lung tissue.

The CDR3 extends over 12 amino acids. The germline V gene encodes CDR1 SQVTM and CDR2 ANQGSEA. This TCR derives from a woman in her 50s with non-small cell lung cancer. The chain employs TRBV29-1 and TRBJ2-5; no clear D. The sequencing input was lung tumor tissue. The CDR3 nucleotides read TGCACTACCGGTAGCCGAAAAGAGACCCAGTACTTC. This translates into CTTGSRKETQYF.